What follows are 6 T cell receptor beta chains derived from one specimen sequenced in a study of T cells after yellow fever vaccination. A single record per CDR3 protein comes from TCRdb applying MiXCR to the 5' RACE reads. The sample holds 450,000 to 650,000 distinct CDR3 sequences, around a fifth seen once. This specimen was PBMCs, taken 20 to 25 days after the first yellow fever vaccination. Every receptor here comes from a man younger than 30 who received the YFV17D yellow fever vaccine.

This clonotype occurred a few times. This chain joins TRBV20-1 and TRBJ2-4, with D maybe TRBD1 (6 bases). Germline V gene sequence: CDR1 DFQATT, CDR2 SNEGSKA (reference sequence). V shed 0 bases and J shed 9 bases, with 18 bases lying between them. The CDR3 has 15 residues. DNA for the CDR3: TGCAGTGCTAGAGAAACGGGACATTTGGCCGGCATTCAGTACTTC. Its protein is CSARETGHLAGIQYF.

CDR3 in DNA: TGCAGTGCTGGGGGTCCCGCCGGCCCCGGGGAGCTGTTTTTT. Amino acid sequence: CSAGGPAGPGELFF. This chain links TRBV20-1 with TRBJ2-2; D is possibly TRBD1 or TRBD2 (5 bases each). CDR3 length equals 14 residues. Per germline, CDR1 DFQATT and CDR2 SNEGSKA (reference sequence). V lost 5 bases, J lost 6 bases, and 16 bases lay in between.

The chain has TRBV29-1 and TRBJ2-5, with D possibly matching TRBD2 (6 bases). The CDR3 extends over 14 amino acids. CDR1 and CDR2 from the germline V gene are SQVTM and ANQGSEA. Trimming removed 4 bases at V and 2 bases at J, with 14 bases between. DNA of the CDR3: TGCAGCGTTGCCCTAGCGACGGGGCAAGAGACCCAGTACTTC. Amino acid sequence: CSVALATGQETQYF.

This sequence joins TRBV7-2 and TRBJ2-7, with a tentative D call TRBD1 (5 bases). CDR3 size: 14 residues. Germline CDR1 SGHTA, CDR2 FQGNSA. The V and J ends lost 3 bases and 4 bases respectively, with 13 bases between them. The CDR3 DNA sequence: TGTGCCAGCAGCTTCCAAAGACAGCTATACGAGCAGTACTTC. It yields the protein CASSFQRQLYEQYF.

This clonotype was detected a few times. V usage is TRBV4-1 and J usage is TRBJ2-1; 8 bases are a match to TRBD2. Germline CDR1 MGHRA, CDR2 YSYEKL. The trim removed 4 bases at V and 6 bases at J, leaving 8 bases unmatched. The CDR3 is 15 residues long. DNA of the CDR3: TGCGCCAGCAGCCCAGCCGGGGGGGCTCTCAATGAGCAGTTCTTC. Protein: CASSPAGGALNEQFF.

This clonotype was seen a few times. V usage is TRBV20-1 and J usage is TRBJ2-3; 8 bases agree with TRBD1. The CDR3 consists of 15 residues. The J segment lost 1 base and the V segment lost 4 bases, leaving 7 bases of the junction unmatched. Germline assignment: CDR1 DFQATT and CDR2 SNEGSKA (reference sequence). In DNA form, the CDR3 reads TGCAGTGCTATGCCAGGGGGCGCGGGCACAGATACGCAGTATTTT. Translating gives CSAMPGGAGTDTQYF.